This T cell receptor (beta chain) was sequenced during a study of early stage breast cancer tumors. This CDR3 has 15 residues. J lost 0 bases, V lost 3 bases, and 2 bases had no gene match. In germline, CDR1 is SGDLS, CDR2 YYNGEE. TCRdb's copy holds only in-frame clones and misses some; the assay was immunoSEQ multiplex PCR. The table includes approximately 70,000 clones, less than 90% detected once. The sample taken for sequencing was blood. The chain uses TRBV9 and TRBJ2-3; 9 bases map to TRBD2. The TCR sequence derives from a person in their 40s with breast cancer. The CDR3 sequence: CASSAGLASTDTQYF. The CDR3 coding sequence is TGTGCCAGCAGCGCGGGACTAGCTAGCACAGATACGCAGTATTTT.